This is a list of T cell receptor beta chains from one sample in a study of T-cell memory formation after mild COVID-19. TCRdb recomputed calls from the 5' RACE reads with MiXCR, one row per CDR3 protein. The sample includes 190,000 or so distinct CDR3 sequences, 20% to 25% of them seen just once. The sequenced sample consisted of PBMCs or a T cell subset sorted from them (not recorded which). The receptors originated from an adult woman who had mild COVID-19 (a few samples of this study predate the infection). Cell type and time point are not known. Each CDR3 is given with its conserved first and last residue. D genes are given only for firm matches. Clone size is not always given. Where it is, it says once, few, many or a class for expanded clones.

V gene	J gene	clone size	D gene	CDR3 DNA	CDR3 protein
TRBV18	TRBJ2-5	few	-	TGTGCCAGCTCCCACGAGGGCTTCCAAGAGACCCAGTACTTC	CASSHEGFQETQYF
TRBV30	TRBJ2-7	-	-	TGTGCCTGGAGTGCTGCCGGACTTGAGCAGTACTTC	CAWSAAGLEQYF
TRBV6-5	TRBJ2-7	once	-	TGTGCCTCAGGTGGGGGGCCCCACGAGCAGTACTTC	CASGGGPHEQYF
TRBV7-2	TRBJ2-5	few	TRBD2	TGTGCCAGCAGCTTAGAGCCCCTTAGCGGGAGCCCCCTCCAAGAGACCCAGTACTTC	CASSLEPLSGSPLQETQYF
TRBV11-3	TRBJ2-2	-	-	TGTGCCAGCACCCGAAGGGCGGGCCCCGGGGAGCTGTTTTTT	CASTRRAGPGELFF
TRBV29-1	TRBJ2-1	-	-	TGCAGCGTTGAACGAACGGGGACGCGAATCGGGGAGGATGAGCAGTTCTTC	CSVERTGTRIGEDEQFF
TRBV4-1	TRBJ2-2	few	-	TGCGCCAGCACCCTCGGCGGGCCGGGCGGGGAGCTGTTTTTT	CASTLGGPGGELFF
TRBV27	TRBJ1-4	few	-	TGTGCCAGCAGTTCCCTCGGGTTCCCTGAAAAACTGTTTTTT	CASSSLGFPEKLFF
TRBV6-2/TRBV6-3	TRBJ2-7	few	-	TGTGCCAGCAGTTACGGTTATGAGTACGAGCAGTACTTC	CASSYGYEYEQYF
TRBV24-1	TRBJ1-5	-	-	TGTGCCACCAGTTATGGATCGCAGCCCCAGCATTTT	CATSYGSQPQHF
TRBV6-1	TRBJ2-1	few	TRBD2	TGTGCCAGCGGAGCGGGAGATTACAATGAGCAGTTCTTC	CASGAGDYNEQFF
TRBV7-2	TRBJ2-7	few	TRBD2	TGTGCCAGCAGCTTAGAGCTAGCGGGAACCTACGAGCAGTACTTC	CASSLELAGTYEQYF
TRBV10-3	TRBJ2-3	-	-	TGTGCCATCAGTTCTGGACCAGATACGCAGTATTTT	CAISSGPDTQYF
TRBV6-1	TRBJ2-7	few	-	TGTGCCAGCGAGCGCTCTTTAGAGCAGTACTTC	CASERSLEQYF
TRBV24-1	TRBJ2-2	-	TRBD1	TGTGCCACCAGTGATTGGGACAGGGCCAACACCGGGGAGCTGTTTTTT	CATSDWDRANTGELFF
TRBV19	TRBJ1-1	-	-	TGTGCCAGTAGTAGGGAGATTGGGCTATTGAACACTGAAGCTTTCTTT	CASSREIGLLNTEAFF
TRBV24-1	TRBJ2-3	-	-	TGTGCCACCAGTGTCCGGGAGAGGACAGATACGCAGTATTTT	CATSVRERTDTQYF
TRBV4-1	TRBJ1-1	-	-	TGCGCCAGCAGCCAAGTCCCCGCTGAGGGCACTGAAGCTTTCTTT	CASSQVPAEGTEAFF
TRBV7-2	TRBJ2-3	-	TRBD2	TGTGCCAGCAGCCGACCGGGACTAGCGGGAGTACCACACACAGATACGCAGTATTTT	CASSRPGLAGVPHTDTQYF
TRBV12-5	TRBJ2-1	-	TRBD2	TGTGCTAGTGCCCCATACACTAGCGGGAGTTCCTACAATGAGAAGTTCTTC	CASAPYTSGSSYNEKFF